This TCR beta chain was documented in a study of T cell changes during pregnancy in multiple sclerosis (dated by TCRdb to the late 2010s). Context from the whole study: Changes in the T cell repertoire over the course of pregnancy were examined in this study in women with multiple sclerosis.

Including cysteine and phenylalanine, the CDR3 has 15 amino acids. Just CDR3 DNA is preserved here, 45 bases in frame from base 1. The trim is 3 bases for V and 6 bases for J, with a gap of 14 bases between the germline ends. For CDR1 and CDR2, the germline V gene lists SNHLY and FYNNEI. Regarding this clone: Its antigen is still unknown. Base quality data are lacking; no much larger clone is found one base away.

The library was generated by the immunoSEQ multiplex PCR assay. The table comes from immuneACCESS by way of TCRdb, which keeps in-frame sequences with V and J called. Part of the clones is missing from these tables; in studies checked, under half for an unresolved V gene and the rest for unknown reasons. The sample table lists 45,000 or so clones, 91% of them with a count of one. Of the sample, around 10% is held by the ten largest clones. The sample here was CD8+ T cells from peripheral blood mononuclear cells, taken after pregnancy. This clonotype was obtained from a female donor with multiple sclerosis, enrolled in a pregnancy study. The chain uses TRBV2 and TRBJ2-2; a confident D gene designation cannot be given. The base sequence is TGTGCCAGCAGTGAGGCTGGGCCTTGGGCCGGGGAGCTGTTTTTT. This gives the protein CASSEAGPWAGELFF.